The sequence of this T cell receptor beta chain was determined in a study of CD8 T cells in ankylosing spondylitis (dated by TCRdb to about 2017). General notes on the study: The study profiled T cell receptor beta repertoires in healthy donors and ankylosing spondylitis patients to find disease-linked TCR variants. The full study cohort comprised 20 to 25 ankylosing spondylitis patients and about a hundred healthy donors. Peripheral blood was sampled, and synovial fluid was additionally collected from ankylosing spondylitis patients.

Sequencing was carried out with an Illumina HiSeq 2500. TCR beta libraries were prepared by quantitative 5'-RACE with molecular barcodes. On the authors' methods: A new computational method based on a probabilistic model of VDJ rearrangement was used to identify disease-linked TCR variants. TCRdb handled the public reads itself, with Q25 trimming in fastp and clone calling in MiXCR, and kept productive beta chains. Rows with a matching CDR3 protein are joined into one entry that keeps the most common DNA and genes. TCRdb, rather than the study authors, made the V and J calls. The sample data list about 36,000 distinct CDR3 sequences, and 6% of these were observed just once. Approximately 12% of the sample lies in the top ten. This clonotype has at least ten counts. The specificity of this receptor is unknown. No per-base quality is available; no much larger clone lies one base away. V is pruned by 3 bases and J by 1 base, leaving 6 bases of the junction without a gene match. The germline V gene provides CDR1 SGHTA and CDR2 FQGNSA. From the cysteine through the phenylalanine, the CDR3 covers 16 amino acids. Here the CDR3 DNA is all that survives: 48 bases in frame from base 1.

On the study overall, not on this receptor specifically: The disease-linked clones had a CD8+ phenotype and were found at relatively low frequencies in peripheral blood. Some motif variants were previously reported in synovial fluid and blood of reactive arthritis patients, suggesting common disease-initiation mechanisms. Blood from ankylosing spondylitis patients appeared to be characterized by a TCR beta motif composed of 7 to 9 highly homologous amino acid variants. According to the report, matched synovial fluid samples from ankylosing spondylitis patients were significantly enriched for the disease-linked clones.

The source is a male donor with ankylosing spondylitis or in good health (not recorded which). The rearrangement joined TRBV7-2 to TRBJ2-3, with 8 bases aligning to TRBD2. Sequenced material: blood, either unsorted or a sorted T cell fraction (not recorded which). The sequenced DNA: TGTGCCAGCAGCTTTCACAGCGGGGGACGCACAGATACGCAGTATTTT. Its amino acids are CASSFHSGGRTDTQYF.